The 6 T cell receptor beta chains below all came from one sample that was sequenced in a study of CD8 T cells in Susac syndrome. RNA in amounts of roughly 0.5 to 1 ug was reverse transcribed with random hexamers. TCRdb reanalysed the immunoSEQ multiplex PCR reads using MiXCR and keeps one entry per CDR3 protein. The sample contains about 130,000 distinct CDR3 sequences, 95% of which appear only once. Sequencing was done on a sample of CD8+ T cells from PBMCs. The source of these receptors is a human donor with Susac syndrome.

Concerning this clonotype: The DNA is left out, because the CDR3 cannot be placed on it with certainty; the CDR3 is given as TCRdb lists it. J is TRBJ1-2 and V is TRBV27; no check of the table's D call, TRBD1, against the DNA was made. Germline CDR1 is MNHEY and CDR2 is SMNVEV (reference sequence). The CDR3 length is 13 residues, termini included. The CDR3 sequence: CASSFGEGYGYTF.

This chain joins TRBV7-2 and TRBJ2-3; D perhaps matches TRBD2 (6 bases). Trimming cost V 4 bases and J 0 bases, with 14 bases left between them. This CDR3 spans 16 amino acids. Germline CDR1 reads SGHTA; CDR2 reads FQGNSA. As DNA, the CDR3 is TGTGCCAGCAGCTCAATAGCGGATCCTAGCACAGATACGCAGTATTTT. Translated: CASSSIADPSTDTQYF. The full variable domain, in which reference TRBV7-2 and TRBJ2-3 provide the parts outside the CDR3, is GAGVSQSPSNKVTEKGKDVELRCDPISGHTALYWYRQSLGQGLEFLIYFQGNSAPDKSGLPSDRFSAERTGGSVSTLTIQRTQQEDSAVYLCASSSIADPSTDTQYFGPGTRLTVL.

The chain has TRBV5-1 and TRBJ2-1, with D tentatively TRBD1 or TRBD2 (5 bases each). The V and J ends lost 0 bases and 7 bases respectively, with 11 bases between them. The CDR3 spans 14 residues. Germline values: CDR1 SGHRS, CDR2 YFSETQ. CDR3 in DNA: TGCGCCAGCAGCTTGGCTGGGGGTAATAATGAGCAGTTCTTC. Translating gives CASSLAGGNNEQFF.

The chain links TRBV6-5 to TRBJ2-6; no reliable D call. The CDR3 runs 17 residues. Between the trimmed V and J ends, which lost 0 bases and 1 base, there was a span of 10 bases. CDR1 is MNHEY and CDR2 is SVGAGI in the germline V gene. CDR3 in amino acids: CASSYSTIESGANVLTF. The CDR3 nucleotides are TGTGCCAGCAGTTACTCTACGATAGAGTCTGGGGCCAACGTCCTGACTTTC.

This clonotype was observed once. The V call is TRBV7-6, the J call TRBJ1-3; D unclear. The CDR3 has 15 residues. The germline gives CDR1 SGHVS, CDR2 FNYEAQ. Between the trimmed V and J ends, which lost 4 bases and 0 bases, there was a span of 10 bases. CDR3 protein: CASSSTDSSGNTIYF. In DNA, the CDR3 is TGTGCCAGCAGCTCAACAGATAGCTCTGGAAACACCATATATTTT.

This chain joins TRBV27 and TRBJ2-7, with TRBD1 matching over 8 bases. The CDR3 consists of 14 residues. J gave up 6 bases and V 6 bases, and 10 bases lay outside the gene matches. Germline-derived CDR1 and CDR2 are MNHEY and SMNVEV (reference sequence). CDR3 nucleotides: TGTGCCAGCAGCCAATCCTCAGGGGGCGCCGAGCAGTACTTC. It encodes CASSQSSGGAEQYF.